A single sample is the source of the 29 T cell receptor beta chains below, sequenced in a study of B cell selection in AIRE deficiency. Libraries were prepared by immunoSEQ multiplex PCR; TCRdb keeps only in-frame clonotypes and omits some of them. The repertoire holds about 26,000 clones, with around 92% as singletons. The regulatory T cell sort gate was CD4+CD25hiCD127low/negative. Sequencing used CD4+CD25+ Tregs sorted from PBMCs. The receptors shown here come from a human donor in good health.

The J gene is TRBJ2-5, the V gene TRBV18, with D tentatively TRBD2 (6 bases). Germline CDR1 is KGHSH and CDR2 is LQKENI. The V end lost 2 bases, the J end lost 5 bases, and 12 bases lay between the germline ends. CDR3 length equals 14 residues. The CDR3 DNA reads as TGTGCCAGCTCACCAACTAGCTGGGGGGAGACCCAGTACTTC. Protein sequence: CASSPTSWGETQYF. Full variable domain (remainder filled in from reference TRBV18 and TRBJ2-5): NAGVMQNPRHLVRRRGQEARLRCSPMKGHSHVYWYRQLPEEGLKFMVYLQKENIIDESGMPKERFSAEFPKEGPSILRIQQVVRGDSAAYFCASSPTSWGETQYFGPGTRLLVL.

The genes are TRBV5-1 and TRBJ2-7; 7 nucleotides agree with TRBD1. The germline V gene has CDR1 SGHRS and CDR2 YFSETQ. Losses at the gene ends were 1 base for V and 3 bases for J; bases not matched to a gene: 1. This CDR3 region has 13 residues. CDR3 coding DNA: TGCGCCAGCAGCTTGAGGGGGCTCTACGAGCAGTACTTC. Its protein product is CASSLRGLYEQYF.

This chain connects TRBV5-4 to TRBJ2-3; 10 nucleotides match TRBD2. With V trimmed by 2 bases and J by 0 bases, 6 bases remained unmatched. Per the germline V gene, CDR1 is SGHNT and CDR2 is YYREEE (reference sequence). The CDR3 extends over 17 amino acids. The CDR3 region is CASSFERGGPSTDTQYF. CDR3 coding DNA: TGTGCCAGCAGCTTCGAGCGGGGGGGCCCTAGCACAGATACGCAGTATTTT.

V gene TRBV5-5 combines with J gene TRBJ2-5; 10 nucleotides line up with TRBD1. Unmatched junction bases numbered 1, after V lost 1 base and J lost 4 bases. Germline loops: CDR1 SGHKS, CDR2 YYEKEE (reference sequence). The CDR3 extends over 14 amino acids. CDR3 nucleotides: TGTGCCAGCAGCTTGAGGGACAGGGGAGAGACCCAGTACTTC. Amino acid sequence: CASSLRDRGETQYF. The variable domain in full, completed from reference TRBV5-5 and TRBJ2-5, reads DAGVTQSPTHLIKTRGQQVTLRCSPISGHKSVSWYQQVLGQGPQFIFQYYEKEERGRGNFPDRFSARQFPNYSSELNVNALLLGDSALYLCASSLRDRGETQYFGPGTRLLVL.

V and J are TRBV28 and TRBJ1-2; 9 bases match TRBD1. Germline V CDR1 and CDR2: MDHEN, SYDVKM. The CDR3 has 17 residues. With V trimmed by 5 bases and J by 4 bases, 14 bases remained unmatched. In nucleotides, the CDR3 is TGTGCCAGCAGTATGACTCATCCGGGACAGGGAGGCTATGGCTACACCTTC. Protein sequence: CASSMTHPGQGGYGYTF.

Only a few counts were recorded for this clone. The chain has TRBV7-8 and TRBJ2-3, with TRBD2 as a possible D gene (7 bases). V was trimmed by 1 base and J by 4 bases, leaving 12 bases between them. Germline CDR1 reads SGHVS; CDR2 reads FQNEAQ. CDR3 length: 15 residues. The CDR3 is CASSLVRGAADTQYF. For the CDR3, the DNA is TGTGCCAGCAGCTTAGTCCGGGGGGCCGCAGATACGCAGTATTTT.

V usage is TRBV28 and J usage is TRBJ2-7; tentatively, D is TRBD1 or TRBD2 (5 bases each). The germline V gene has CDR1 MDHEN and CDR2 SYDVKM. The CDR3 extends over 15 amino acids. V gave up 6 bases and J gave up 0 bases, with 15 bases separating them. This CDR3 is CASRGDHLSSYEQYF. CDR3 DNA: TGTGCCAGCAGGGGGGACCATCTAAGCTCCTACGAGCAGTACTTC. The variable domain in full, with the rest retrieved from reference TRBV28 and TRBJ2-7, is DVKVTQSSRYLVKRTGEKVFLECVQDMDHENMFWYRQDPGLGLRLIYFSYDVKMKEKGDIPEGYSVSREKKERFSLILESASTNQTSMYLCASRGDHLSSYEQYFGPGTRLTVT.

This clone has a single count. This rearrangement joins TRBV2 to TRBJ2-3; maybe TRBD2 (6 bases). The CDR3 runs to 11 residues. Germline CDR1 is SNHLY and CDR2 is FYNNEI. Trimming stripped 8 bases from V and 7 bases from J, with 10 bases between. This chain's CDR3 is CASRSGYTQYF. The CDR3 coding sequence is TGTGCCAGCCGGAGCGGGTATACGCAGTATTTT.

This chain links TRBV5-1 with TRBJ2-2, with 12 bases fitting TRBD1. CDR1 and CDR2 (germline): SGHRS, YFSETQ. Unmatched junction bases numbered 7, after V lost 3 bases and J lost 7 bases. The CDR3 runs 16 residues. CDR3: CASSYGGTGGIGELFF. The CDR3 DNA reads TGCGCCAGCAGCTATGGAGGGACAGGGGGCATCGGGGAGCTGTTTTTT.

The chain links TRBV5-1 to TRBJ1-3, with D uncertain. This CDR3 spans 11 amino acids. Germline lookup yields CDR1 SGHRS and CDR2 YFSETQ. Deletions cut 6 bases from V and 0 bases from J, with 1 base between. CDR3 loop: CASTSGNTIYF. For the CDR3, the DNA is TGCGCCAGCACCTCTGGAAACACCATATATTTT.

The rearrangement links TRBV5-6 to TRBJ2-7; TRBD1 aligns across 7 bases. The V segment lost 4 bases and the J segment 2 bases; nucleotides outside the gene matches: 6. The CDR3 spans 14 residues. Germline V CDR1 and CDR2: SGHDT, YYEEEE. CDR3 amino acids: CASSHYRGTYEQYF. CDR3 bases: TGTGCCAGCAGCCACTACAGGGGTACCTACGAGCAGTACTTC.

The chain couples TRBV6-1 to TRBJ2-2, with D possibly matching TRBD2 (6 bases). This CDR3 spans 13 amino acids. Trimming cost V 11 bases and J 5 bases, with 15 bases left between them. CDR1 MNHNS and CDR2 SASEGT come from the germline V gene. The CDR3 loop is CAGARRGTGELFF. DNA for the CDR3: TGTGCCGGCGCCAGACGGGGGACCGGGGAGCTGTTTTTT.

The rearrangement joins TRBV6-6 to TRBJ2-3; TRBD2 might be the D (5 bases). The CDR3 is 14 residues long. Germline V gene lookup returns CDR1 MNHNY and CDR2 SVGAGI (reference sequence). V lost 5 bases and J lost 4, with 13 bases in between. The CDR3 coding sequence is TGTGCCAGCAGTAGACCCCAGGAGGCAGATACGCAGTATTTT. Its protein product is CASSRPQEADTQYF.

The rearrangement joins TRBV5-6 to TRBJ1-1, with D uncertain. Deletions cut 4 bases from V and 7 bases from J, with 20 bases between. CDR3 size: 15 residues. The germline gives CDR1 SGHDT, CDR2 YYEEEE. The CDR3 DNA reads TGTGCCAGCAGCACCTCTTCCCTAAATCAGAATGAAGCTTTCTTT. Residues: CASSTSSLNQNEAFF.

V is TRBV5-6 and J is TRBJ1-1; no firm D call. The CDR3 spans 15 residues. CDR1 and CDR2 (germline): SGHDT, YYEEEE. V was clipped by 2 bases and J by 1 base, with 12 bases between them. In DNA, the CDR3 is TGTGCCAGCAGCTTCCCCCAACGGGCGAACACTGAAGCTTTCTTT. It codes for CASSFPQRANTEAFF.

This clone was counted a single time. V and J are TRBV4-2 and TRBJ2-3, with TRBD2 identical over 8 bases. The V gene end was trimmed by 5 bases and the J gene end by 5 bases; junction bases not matched to a gene: 12. Germline CDR1 LGHNA, CDR2 YNFKEQ. The CDR3 loop spans 16 amino acids. The CDR3 sequence: CASSMGTRADIDTQYF. The CDR3 DNA reads TGTGCCAGCAGCATGGGGACTAGGGCCGACATAGATACGCAGTATTTT.

The rearrangement joins TRBV18 to TRBJ2-5; D uncertain. Deletions cut 0 bases from V and 5 bases from J, with 10 bases between. CDR3 length: 14 residues. Germline V gives CDR1 KGHSH, CDR2 LQKENI. Here the CDR3 reads CASSPPPGRETQYF. CDR3 coding DNA: TGTGCCAGCTCACCACCCCCGGGTCGGGAGACCCAGTACTTC.

This chain uses TRBV4-3 with TRBJ2-2, with D hard to call. V lost 0 bases, J lost 6 bases, and 8 bases lay in between. The CDR3 sequence is 14 residues long. In germline, CDR1 is LGHNA, CDR2 YSLEER. Here the CDR3 reads CASSQDMKSGELFF. The CDR3 DNA reads as TGCGCCAGCAGCCAAGACATGAAATCCGGGGAGCTGTTTTTT.

This clone was counted only a few times. V gene TRBV5-6 combines with J gene TRBJ2-7; D remains ambiguous. Germline-derived CDR1 and CDR2 are SGHDT and YYEEEE. Trimming shortened V by 3 bases and J by 3 bases, and 7 bases separated the two germline ends. The CDR3 consists of 12 residues. The CDR3 region has the DNA TGTGCCAGCAGCTCTAATGACTACGAGCAGTACTTC. Protein sequence: CASSSNDYEQYF.

V usage is TRBV7-2 and J usage is TRBJ2-2; D may be TRBD2 (7 bases). The CDR3 spans 15 residues. The germline V gene has CDR1 SGHTA and CDR2 FQGNSA. Trimming stripped 0 bases from V and 5 bases from J, with 10 bases between. The CDR3 DNA sequence: TGTGCCAGCAGCTTAGCGGGGAGGGGGACCGGGGAGCTGTTTTTT. This translates into CASSLAGRGTGELFF.

The rearrangement links TRBV6-1 to TRBJ1-2; TRBD1 is a possible D gene (6 bases). V was pared by 0 bases and J by 8 bases, with 13 bases between. The CDR3 extends over 14 amino acids. Looked up from germline, CDR1 is MNHNS and CDR2 is SASEGT. CDR3 in amino acids: CASSEANRVKGYTF. The CDR3 nucleotides read TGTGCCAGCAGTGAAGCGAACAGGGTGAAAGGCTACACCTTC.

This chain connects TRBV6-5 to TRBJ1-1; possibly TRBD1 for D (5 bases). The CDR3 runs 15 residues. V lost 2 bases to trimming and J lost 0 bases, with 10 bases between them. CDR1 MNHEY and CDR2 SVGAGI come from the germline V gene. The CDR3 sequence: CASSYPGAVNTEAFF. The CDR3 DNA reads as TGTGCCAGCAGTTACCCTGGGGCAGTGAACACTGAAGCTTTCTTT.

This clone was detected only once. This rearrangement joins TRBV11-2 to TRBJ2-7; a possible D gene is TRBD2 (6 bases). The CDR3 runs to 12 residues. CDR1 is SGHAT and CDR2 is FQNNGV in the germline V gene. V was clipped by 7 bases and J by 6 bases, with 13 bases between them. This CDR3 is CASNPGGSEQYF. CDR3 coding DNA: TGTGCCAGCAACCCCGGGGGTTCCGAGCAGTACTTC.

The chain carries TRBV7-2 and TRBJ1-5, with a weak D call TRBD1 (5 bases). In germline, CDR1 is SGHTA, CDR2 FQGNSA. This CDR3 has 14 amino acids. V lost 4 bases and J lost 4, with 11 bases in between. As DNA, the CDR3 is TGTGCCAGCAGCTCGTACGGGGGGAATCAGCCCCAGCATTTT. Protein product: CASSSYGGNQPQHF. Complete variable domain (other parts from reference TRBV7-2 and TRBJ1-5): GAGVSQSPSNKVTEKGKDVELRCDPISGHTALYWYRQSLGQGLEFLIYFQGNSAPDKSGLPSDRFSAERTGGSVSTLTIQRTQQEDSAVYLCASSSYGGNQPQHFGDGTRLSIL.

The V gene is TRBV9, the J gene TRBJ2-1; D possibly corresponds to TRBD2 (6 bases). CDR3 length: 15 residues. The germline CDR1 and CDR2 sequences are SGDLS and YYNGEE. Trimming shortened V by 0 bases and J by 3 bases, and 10 bases separated the two germline ends. CDR3: CASSVGAGFYNEQFF. The DNA for the CDR3 is TGTGCCAGCAGCGTAGGGGCGGGGTTCTACAATGAGCAGTTCTTC.

A single count supports this clone. The rearrangement uses TRBV7-3 and TRBJ2-1; 8 bases fit TRBD1. Looked up from germline, CDR1 is SGHTA and CDR2 is FQGTGA. V gave up 3 bases and J gave up 1 base; unmatched junction bases: 2. This CDR3 spans 15 amino acids. CDR3 nucleotide sequence: TGTGCCAGCAGCTTGGGACAGGAATCCTACAATGAGCAGTTCTTC. Amino acid sequence: CASSLGQESYNEQFF.

The chain carries TRBV19 and TRBJ2-7; tentatively, D is TRBD1 (6 bases). CDR1 and CDR2 (germline): LNHDA, SQIVND (reference sequence). V was trimmed by 7 bases and J by 6 bases, leaving 19 bases between them. The CDR3 length is 14 residues. The CDR3 DNA sequence: TGTGCCAGTACTCAACAGGGCCCTACCGGCGAGCAGTACTTC. This gives the protein CASTQQGPTGEQYF.

This rearrangement joins TRBV5-1 to TRBJ1-2; no definite D call. V was cut by 0 bases and J by 5 bases, with 5 bases left in between. The CDR3 has 12 amino acids. Germline V gene lookup returns CDR1 SGHRS and CDR2 YFSETQ. CDR3 DNA: TGCGCCAGCAGCTTGGACAGTTATGGCTACACCTTC. Its protein is CASSLDSYGYTF.

This clone has only one observation. V gene TRBV5-8 combines with J gene TRBJ2-1; 10 positions match TRBD1. The V segment lost 1 base and the J segment 5 bases; nucleotides outside the gene matches: 9. Germline-derived CDR1 and CDR2 are SGHTS and YDEGEE. This CDR3 is 17 amino acids long. The CDR3 sequence: CASSLWRGQGTNNEQFF. Here the CDR3 DNA reads TGTGCCAGCAGCTTGTGGCGGGGACAGGGGACGAACAATGAGCAGTTCTTC. The variable domain in full, completed from reference TRBV5-8 and TRBJ2-1, reads EAGVTQSPTHLIKTRGQQATLRCSPISGHTSVYWYQQALGLGLQFLLWYDEGEERNRGNFPPRFSGRQFPNYSSELNVNALELEDSALYLCASSLWRGQGTNNEQFFGPGTRLTVL.